One sample yielded the 22 T cell receptor beta chains listed below, sequenced in a study of shared clonotypes between healthy human individuals. The naive CD8 population came from CD45RO-negative cells selected for CCR7, without terminally differentiated effector memory CD45RA+ cells. Method: immunoSEQ multiplex PCR; TCRdb's copy keeps in-frame clones and lacks some. The sample carries more than 2 million clones, just under 95% recorded once. The source material was naive CD8+ T cells sorted from blood. The receptors were gathered from a man aged 18-30 years in good health.

The chain joins TRBV27 to TRBJ2-1; no clear D. The ends were cut back, 0 bases at V and 8 bases at J, with 14 bases in the middle. The CDR3 length is 15 residues. In germline, CDR1 is MNHEY, CDR2 SMNVEV (reference sequence). CDR3 nucleotide sequence: TGTGCCAGCAGTTTATCAGTACATACAAGTGATGAGCAGTTCTTC. It specifies CASSLSVHTSDEQFF.

V usage is TRBV10-3 and J usage is TRBJ1-1; D remains ambiguous. V was cut by 5 bases and J by 7 bases, with 17 bases left in between. Per the germline V gene, CDR1 is ENHRY and CDR2 is SYGVKD. This CDR3 comprises 14 residues. In DNA form, the CDR3 reads TGTGCCATCAGTTCCCCGTTTGACGGCAGTGAAGCTTTCTTT. Translated: CAISSPFDGSEAFF.

V gene TRBV4-1 combines with J gene TRBJ1-6; the match to TRBD1 covers 8 bases. This CDR3 is built from 19 residues. The J segment lost 0 bases and the V segment lost 8 bases, leaving 15 bases of the junction unmatched. From germline, CDR1 is MGHRA and CDR2 YSYEKL. The CDR3 protein is CASSDRVASSGSYNSPLHF. DNA of the CDR3: TGCGCCAGCTCGGACAGGGTTGCCTCATCGGGCTCCTATAATTCACCCCTCCACTTT.

The rearrangement joins TRBV11-3 to TRBJ2-7, with TRBD1 identical over 7 bases. The length of the CDR3 is 14 residues. Unmatched junction bases numbered 7, after V lost 5 bases and J lost 3 bases. Germline V gives CDR1 SGHNT, CDR2 YENEEA. The CDR3 loop reads CASSPRQGIYEQYF. The CDR3 DNA is TGTGCCAGCAGCCCCCGACAGGGCATCTACGAGCAGTACTTC.

The chain uses TRBV5-4 and TRBJ2-5; D is ambiguous. Germline V gene sequence: CDR1 SGHNT, CDR2 YYREEE (reference sequence). Trimming took 4 bases from V and 1 from J, leaving 14 bases between them. The CDR3 totals 15 residues. This CDR3 reads CASSPRSATQETQYF. The CDR3 bases are TGTGCCAGCAGCCCGCGGAGTGCCACCCAAGAGACCCAGTACTTC.

The chain couples TRBV6-6 to TRBJ2-7, with 11 nucleotides matching TRBD1. The V gene end was trimmed by 2 bases and the J gene end by 4 bases; junction bases not matched to a gene: 7. The CDR3 loop spans 16 amino acids. CDR1 is MNHNY, CDR2 SVGAGI, per germline (reference sequence). CDR3 sequence (DNA): TGTGCCAGCAGTTACCCGGGGACAGGGGGGAATTACGAGCAGTACTTC. It encodes CASSYPGTGGNYEQYF.

This clone showed up just once. This chain joins TRBV19 and TRBJ1-1; D call uncertain. Germline V gene sequence: CDR1 LNHDA, CDR2 SQIVND (reference sequence). The CDR3 runs to 13 residues. Deletions cut 4 bases from V and 3 bases from J, with 9 bases between. The CDR3 nucleotides read TGTGCCAGTAGTACTGAAGGGTACACTGAAGCTTTCTTT. Translated, it gives CASSTEGYTEAFF.

The chain uses TRBV9 and TRBJ2-1; the match to TRBD1 covers 8 bases. The CDR3 has 18 amino acids. Germline lookup yields CDR1 SGDLS and CDR2 YYNGEE. With 4 bases clipped from V and 7 bases from J, the junction kept 19 bases outside the gene matches. The CDR3: CASSPRPAEDRDFNEQFF. Written as DNA, the CDR3 is TGTGCCAGCAGCCCTCGCCCGGCGGAGGACAGGGATTTTAATGAGCAGTTCTTC.

V usage is TRBV5-5 and J usage is TRBJ2-7; 7 bases match TRBD1. Trimming at V came to 2 bases and at J to 4 bases, leaving 9 bases not matched to a gene. Germline loops: CDR1 SGHKS, CDR2 YYEKEE (reference sequence). The CDR3 loop spans 15 amino acids. CDR3 sequence: CASSFRQGGLYEQYF. The CDR3 DNA follows: TGTGCCAGCAGCTTCCGACAGGGCGGGTTGTACGAGCAGTACTTC. Full variable domain (rest looked up from reference TRBV5-5 and TRBJ2-7): DAGVTQSPTHLIKTRGQQVTLRCSPISGHKSVSWYQQVLGQGPQFIFQYYEKEERGRGNFPDRFSARQFPNYSSELNVNALLLGDSALYLCASSFRQGGLYEQYFGPGTRLTVT.

The chain combines TRBV10-3 with TRBJ2-7; 10 positions match TRBD2. V gave up 2 bases and J gave up 3 bases; unmatched junction bases: 4. The CDR3 sequence is 15 residues long. Germline V gene lookup returns CDR1 ENHRY and CDR2 SYGVKD. CDR3 in DNA: TGTGCCATCAGTGAGACTAGCGGGATGGGCTACGAGCAGTACTTC. Amino acids: CAISETSGMGYEQYF.

The chain combines TRBV10-3 with TRBJ2-3; 8 positions match TRBD2. V trimming: 3 bases; J trimming: 2 bases; junction bases outside the gene matches: 4. CDR3 size: 15 residues. Germline V gene lookup returns CDR1 ENHRY and CDR2 SYGVKD. The CDR3 DNA reads as TGTGCCATCAGTGAAGCGGGGGTCGACACAGATACGCAGTATTTT. Protein product: CAISEAGVDTDTQYF.

The V gene is TRBV30, the J gene TRBJ2-3; D gene ambiguous. The CDR3 is made up of 12 amino acids. V was pared by 0 bases and J by 6 bases, with 7 bases between. The germline gives CDR1 GTSNPN, CDR2 SVGIG (reference sequence). The CDR3 region is CAWSVHHDTQYF. The CDR3, as DNA: TGTGCCTGGAGTGTACACCACGATACGCAGTATTTT.

This chain uses TRBV9 with TRBJ1-1; TRBD1 might be the D (6 bases). The V gene's germline CDR1 is SGDLS and CDR2 YYNGEE. The CDR3 is made up of 15 amino acids. Trimming removed 0 bases from V and 1 base from J, with 10 bases in between. The CDR3 protein is CASSVDGGANTEAFF. The CDR3 DNA reads TGTGCCAGCAGCGTAGATGGGGGCGCGAACACTGAAGCTTTCTTT.

The rearrangement uses TRBV7-9 and TRBJ1-6, with D maybe TRBD1 (5 bases). Germline V gives CDR1 SEHNR, CDR2 FQNEAQ (reference sequence). V was cut by 5 bases and J by 2 bases, with 19 bases left in between. CDR3 length equals 18 residues. The CDR3 DNA follows: TGTGCCAGCAGCCCCGGATTAACGGGGCGAACCTATAATTCACCCCTCCACTTT. It yields the protein CASSPGLTGRTYNSPLHF.

This sequence joins TRBV12-1 and TRBJ2-7; the table's D call of TRBD2 was not tested on the DNA. TRBV12-1 corresponds to a pseudogene. The CDR3 is 17 residues long. CDR3 bases: TGTGCCAGCAGCTTTGACCTCGGACTAATGGTAACCTACGAGCAGTACTTC. This sequence encodes CASSFDLGLMVTYEQYF.

The gene calls are TRBV28 and TRBJ1-5; 7 bases map to TRBD1. This CDR3 has 17 residues. CDR1 and CDR2 (germline): MDHEN, SYDVKM. V lost 4 bases and J lost 6; bases outside the gene matches: 15. DNA for the CDR3: TGTGCCAGCAGTTCCGAGACAGGGCGGTTTTTAGGTCAGCCCCAGCATTTT. Translated: CASSSETGRFLGQPQHF.

This clone was detected once. The rearrangement links TRBV27 to TRBJ1-4; TRBD1 might be the D (5 bases). Trimming stripped 2 bases from V and 4 bases from J, with 14 bases between. The CDR3 sequence is 16 residues long. In germline, CDR1 is MNHEY, CDR2 SMNVEV (reference sequence). CDR3 region: CASSLVGFGGNEKLFF. Written as DNA, the CDR3 is TGTGCCAGCAGTTTAGTAGGGTTCGGGGGTAATGAAAAACTGTTTTTT.

This chain connects TRBV5-4 to TRBJ1-1; D not resolved. CDR1 SGHNT and CDR2 YYREEE come from the germline V gene (reference sequence). Trimming pared 9 bases from V and 2 bases from J, leaving 14 bases between. The CDR3 is made up of 13 amino acids. As DNA, the CDR3 is TGTGCCACACTCGGGGAGGGAAACACTGAAGCTTTCTTT. Protein sequence: CATLGEGNTEAFF.

In this sample, this clone turned up once. J is TRBJ1-3 and V is TRBV15; the D is unclear. The CDR3 covers 16 residues. Germline CDR1 LNHNV, CDR2 YYDKDF (reference sequence). Between the trimmed V and J ends, which lost 3 bases and 1 base, there was a span of 13 bases. CDR3 in DNA: TGTGCCACCAGCAGGCGGGAAGGATATTCTGGAAACACCATATATTTT. Translated: CATSRREGYSGNTIYF.

As DNA, the CDR3 is TGCGCCAGCAGCCAAGATTGGGCGGGGGGGTACCAAGAGACCCAGTACTTC. Translated, it gives CASSQDWAGGYQETQYF. The chain joins TRBV4-3 to TRBJ2-5; TRBD2 aligns across 9 bases. Germline V CDR1 and CDR2: LGHNA, YSLEER. The trim removed 0 bases at V and 0 bases at J, leaving 5 bases unmatched. This CDR3 is 17 amino acids long.

This sequence joins TRBV9 and TRBJ2-2, with unresolved D. Germline V gene lookup returns CDR1 SGDLS and CDR2 YYNGEE. The germline V and J ends were trimmed by 3 bases and 5 bases, with 14 bases remaining between them. This CDR3 has 15 amino acids. The CDR3 protein is CASSDPPSRTGELFF. The CDR3, as DNA: TGTGCCAGCAGCGACCCCCCCTCGAGGACCGGGGAGCTGTTTTTT.

This clone has just a few counts. The chain joins TRBV10-3 to TRBJ2-7; D not certain. V dropped 0 bases and J dropped 2 bases, with 11 bases sitting between them. Germline CDR1 and CDR2: ENHRY and SYGVKD. The CDR3 covers 15 residues. The CDR3 protein is CAISESIQTTYEQYF. DNA for the CDR3: TGTGCCATCAGTGAGTCGATACAGACAACCTACGAGCAGTACTTC.